The rows below give T cell receptor beta chains drawn from one sample of a study of T cell responses to AZD1222 COVID-19 vaccine. Here immunoSEQ multiplex PCR was the method, and the copy in TCRdb shows in-frame clones only, minus some. The table lists roughly 170,000 clones, 87% of them singletons. The sequencing used peripheral blood, collected on day 0 of AZD1222 vaccination. These receptor sequences come from an adult in good health. CDR3s include the opening cysteine and the closing phenylalanine or tryptophan. D genes are given only for firm matches. Expanded clones get a size class; other rows say once, few or many, or leave the size out.

>NA|TRBV7-8|TRBJ2-7|NA
CASSLVGSIYEQYF
TGTGCCAGCAGCTTAGTGGGTAGTATCTACGAGCAGTACTTC
>NA|TRBV2|TRBJ2-7|NA
CASVDVSSYEQYF
TGTGCCAGCGTGGACGTGAGCTCCTACGAGCAGTACTTC
>NA|TRBV30|TRBJ1-4|TRBD1
CASLGQGGEKLFF
TGTGCCAGCTTGGGACAGGGAGGTGAAAAACTGTTTTTT
>NA|TRBV7-2|TRBJ1-2|NA
CASSLATGRHGYTF
TGTGCCAGCAGCTTAGCCACAGGGAGGCATGGCTACACCTTC
>NA|TRBV27|TRBJ2-5|NA
CASSSSPDPTAAQYF
TGTGCCAGCAGTTCCAGCCCTGACCCCACTGCCGCCCAGTACTTC
>NA|TRBV5-6|TRBJ2-3|NA
CASSPVGGTQYF
TGTGCCAGCAGCCCGGTCGGGGGTACGCAGTATTTT
>few|TRBV24-1|TRBJ1-5|NA
CATSEGVGARDQPQHF
TGTGCCACTTCTGAAGGCGTGGGGGCGAGGGATCAGCCCCAGCATTTT
>NA|TRBV6-6|TRBJ1-3|NA
CASYSQGGPSGNTIYF
TGTGCCAGCTATAGTCAGGGAGGCCCGTCTGGAAACACCATATATTTT
>NA|TRBV18|TRBJ1-1|NA
CASSSVSVEAFF
TGTGCCAGCTCATCCGTGTCCGTCGAAGCTTTCTTT
>NA|TRBV5-1|TRBJ2-3|NA
CASNAFPDTQYF
TGCGCCAGCAACGCTTTCCCAGATACGCAGTATTTT
>NA|TRBV5-1|TRBJ2-7|NA
CASKLTYEQYF
TGCGCCAGCAAGCTTACATACGAGCAGTACTTC